This T cell receptor (beta chain) was sequenced in a study of breast tumors, draining lymph nodes, adjacent tissues. This clonotype has a count of ten or more. The CDR3 runs 14 residues. From germline, CDR1 is MNHNS and CDR2 SASEGT. J gave up 5 bases and V 5 bases, and 7 bases lay outside the gene matches. One entry per CDR3 protein results from TCRdb running MiXCR on the multiplex PCR reads. The sample has some 53,000 distinct CDR3 sequences, under 50% seen once. This sequence joins TRBV6-1 and TRBJ2-5; TRBD2 matches at 8 bases. This sequence was found in a female donor with breast cancer. Some clones in this sample may be carry-over from other donors' samples. Sequenced material: breast tumor tissue. The CDR3 nucleotides read TGTGCCAGCAGTAGAGCGGGAGTAAGGGAGACCCAGTACTTC. It yields the protein CASSRAGVRETQYF.